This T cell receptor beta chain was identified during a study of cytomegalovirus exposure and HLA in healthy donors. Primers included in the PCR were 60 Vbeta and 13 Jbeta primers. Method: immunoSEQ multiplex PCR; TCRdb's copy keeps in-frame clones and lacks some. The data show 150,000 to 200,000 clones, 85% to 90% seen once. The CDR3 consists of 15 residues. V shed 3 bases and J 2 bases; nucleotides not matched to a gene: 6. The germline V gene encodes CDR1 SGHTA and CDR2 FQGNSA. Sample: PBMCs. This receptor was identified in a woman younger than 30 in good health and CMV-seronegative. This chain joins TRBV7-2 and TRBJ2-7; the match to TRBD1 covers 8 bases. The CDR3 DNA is TGTGCCAGCAGCTTTCGACAGGGGACCCCCTACGAGCAGTACTTC. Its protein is CASSFRQGTPYEQYF.